The entry below gives a single TCR beta chain sequence along with its context. The data originate from a study of blood T cell repertoires in COVID-19. Study-level background: Spain, Italy and the United States supplied samples that represented acute and convalescent COVID-19. PBMCs, B-cell-depleted T cells, or T cells provided the cDNA or gDNA that made up the material.

In the source study's methods: Amplified reference gene primers provided the basis for estimating nucleated cell counts. Measured with immunoSEQ multiplex PCR; TCRdb has only the in-frame clones, and not every one. That table gives V, J and clone size, and the DNA gave D and trimming. The top ten hold roughly a sixth of the sample, which has 50,000 to 60,000 clones, 83% seen once. The CDR3 sequence is 16 residues long. Germline trimming cut 7 bases from V and 5 bases from J; bases unmatched to any gene: 16. CDR1 is GTSNPN and CDR2 is SVGIG in the germline V gene (reference sequence). Sequenced sample: peripheral blood. The V gene is TRBV30, the J gene TRBJ2-7, with 11 bases aligning to TRBD1. The source of this sequence is a middle-aged man with acute or convalescent COVID-19. The CDR3 sequence: CASTPRDRGNSHEQYF. The CDR3 DNA follows: TGTGCCTCCACGCCCCGGGACAGGGGGAATAGCCACGAGCAGTACTTC.